This is a list of T cell receptor beta chains from one sample in a study of blood T cell repertoires in COVID-19. Libraries were prepared by immunoSEQ multiplex PCR; TCRdb keeps only in-frame clonotypes and omits some of them. Counted here are 25,000 to 30,000 clones, roughly two thirds occurring once; the ten biggest clones make up 17%. Sequenced sample: peripheral blood. These receptors were obtained from a human donor in a cohort sampled during active COVID-19. Both conserved end residues are part of each CDR3. The D gene is left open where the match is weak. Rows give clone size only sometimes, using once, few, many, or a class for an expanded clone.

D gene,CDR3 length,V gene,J gene,clone size,CDR3 protein,CDR3 DNA
TRBD2,16,TRBV10-3,TRBJ2-1,.,CAISESTSGRRDEQFF,TGTGCCATCAGTGAGTCGACTAGCGGGAGAAGGGATGAGCAGTTCTTC
TRBD1,15,TRBV9,TRBJ1-5,few,CASSVGQGGNQPQHF,TGTGCCAGCAGCGTCGGACAGGGTGGCAATCAGCCCCAGCATTTT
.,16,TRBV7-8,TRBJ1-6,.,CASSLVRQVFDSPLHF,TGTGCCAGCAGCTTAGTACGACAGGTGTTCGATTCACCCCTCCACTTT
.,12,TRBV28,TRBJ1-5,.,CASSLSGGSQHF,TGTGCCAGCAGTTTATCCGGGGGATCCCAGCATTTT
.,12,TRBV9,TRBJ1-6,.,CASSVVGGSLHF,TGTGCCAGCAGCGTAGTCGGGGGATCCCTCCACTTT
TRBD1,15,TRBV5-5,TRBJ2-5,.,CASSAPGTAKETQYF,TGTGCCAGCAGCGCCCCGGGGACAGCCAAAGAGACCCAGTACTTC
TRBD2,15,TRBV9,TRBJ2-5,once,CASSRSRGEWETQYF,TGTGCCAGCAGTCGTAGTCGGGGGGAGTGGGAGACCCAGTACTTC
TRBD1,16,TRBV9,TRBJ1-4,.,CASSVSGTGGLEKLFF,TGTGCCAGCAGCGTCTCCGGGACAGGGGGCTTGGAAAAACTGTTTTTT
.,15,TRBV9,TRBJ2-7,.,CASSVGGGLTYEQYF,TGTGCCAGCAGCGTAGGAGGCGGTCTAACCTACGAGCAGTACTTC
.,17,TRBV7-9,TRBJ1-2,.,CASSSLLDRQVSNGYTF,TGTGCCAGCAGCTCCCTCTTAGATCGACAGGTGTCTAATGGCTACACCTTC
.,15,TRBV6-2/TRBV6-3,TRBJ2-5,.,CASSWRGRGQETQYF,TGTGCCAGCAGCTGGAGGGGGCGCGGGCAGGAGACCCAGTACTTC
.,15,TRBV11-3,TRBJ2-5,few,CASSLGGQPQETQYF,TGTGCCAGCAGCCTAGGAGGACAACCCCAAGAGACCCAGTACTTC
.,13,TRBV2,TRBJ1-5,.,CARGLGSNQPQHF,TGTGCCAGGGGCTTAGGTAGCAATCAGCCCCAGCATTTT